What follows describes a single T cell receptor beta chain. Its target is unknown. Treatment of any kind had been given to no patient before thyroid surgery. The CDR3 totals 18 residues. In germline, CDR1 is SGHAT, CDR2 FQNNGV. J gave up 4 bases and V 4 bases, and 10 bases lay outside the gene matches. The sample is drawn from a study of metastatic and nonmetastatic thyroid tumors. Study summary: The comparison covered peripheral blood and tumor or nodule tissue in malignant and benign thyroid patients.

Study results and limitations: Across blood and tumor, TCR beta diversity in malignant thyroid tumors was reportedly significantly higher than in benign nodules.

As handled by the study authors: A distant-metastasis classifier for papillary thyroid cancer was built using CDR3 differences across clinicopathological groups. TCRdb reprocessed the PCR reads via MiXCR. Here the V and J calls rest on TCRdb's processing, not on the authors' analysis. The sample has 4,000 or so clones, roughly 36% seen once. V usage is TRBV11-2 and J usage is TRBJ2-7, with TRBD2 identical over 16 bases. The sequence came from a female donor with papillary thyroid cancer or a benign thyroid nodule (not recorded which). Some clones in this sample may be carry-over from other donors' samples. Source material: tumor tissue. The CDR3 loop reads CASSSRPGTSGRAYEQYF. CDR3 DNA sequence: TGTGCCAGCAGCTCGAGACCCGGGACTAGCGGGAGGGCGTACGAGCAGTACTTC.